This is a list of T cell receptor beta chains from one sample in a study of shared clonotypes between healthy human individuals. This table comes from immunoSEQ multiplex PCR, and its TCRdb copy is limited to in-frame clones, with some not included. The table has under 1,900,000 clones, approximately 98.5% seen once; the top ten hold around 0.33%. Sequencing input: naive CD4+ T cells sorted from blood. The receptors here all came from a man aged 30 to 45 in good health. The CDR3 runs from the conserved cysteine through the conserved F or W. The D gene is left open where the match is weak. Clone size, where shown, is once, few, many, or a class for clones that have expanded.

TGTGCCAGCTCCCCACAGGGGGGGGACACTGAAGCTTTCTTT CASSPQGGDTEAFF TRBD1 TRBV18 . TRBJ1-1
TGTGCCAGCAATAATGACTACGAGCAGTACTTC CASNNDYEQYF . TRBV2 . TRBJ2-7
TGTGCCAGCAGTCCGCTAGCGGGAGGCGGGGGAGATACGCAGTATTTT CASSPLAGGGGDTQYF TRBD2 TRBV6-4 . TRBJ2-3
TGCGCCAGCAGCTTGGGCCCGACAGGGAATGAAAAACTGTTTTTT CASSLGPTGNEKLFF TRBD1 TRBV5-1 . TRBJ1-4
TGCGCCAGCAGCCAGGGACAGGGGTTCCAAGAGACCCAGTACTTC CASSQGQGFQETQYF TRBD1 TRBV4-3 . TRBJ2-5
TGTGCCTGGAGTGTAGGTAGGCCGAGCTCCTACGAGCAGTACTTC CAWSVGRPSSYEQYF . TRBV30 . TRBJ2-7
TGCGCCAGCAGCTTGGGCCACGGCAATGAGCAGTTCTTC CASSLGHGNEQFF . TRBV5-1 . TRBJ2-1
TGTGCCAGCAGCTTAGGCCCGGGACTTGGGTATTTT CASSLGPGLGYF . TRBV11-3 . TRBJ2-3
TGTGCCAGCAGTTATACGGCTTCTGGAAACACCATATATTTT CASSYTASGNTIYF . TRBV27 . TRBJ1-3
TGTGCCAGCAGTTCCGCGGGGATAAGCACAGATACGCAGTATTTT CASSSAGISTDTQYF . TRBV27 . TRBJ2-3
TGTGCCAGCAGCTTAACGGGTTTGAGCTCCTACGAGCAGTACTTC CASSLTGLSSYEQYF . TRBV7-3 . TRBJ2-7
TGTGCCAGCAGTTTCGCGGGGGCCTACGAGCAGTACTTC CASSFAGAYEQYF TRBD2 TRBV27 . TRBJ2-7
TGTGCCAGCAGCTTTGAGATATCTTTGAACACTGAAGCTTTCTTT CASSFEISLNTEAFF . TRBV5-4 . TRBJ1-1
TGTGCCAGCAGTGCATTAGCGGGAGTCGGCGAGCAGTACTTC CASSALAGVGEQYF TRBD2 TRBV2 . TRBJ2-7
TGTGCCAGCTCACCACAGGTTGAGTTGACCGGAGCCCGGGAGACCCAGTACTTC CASSPQVELTGARETQYF . TRBV18 . TRBJ2-5
TGTGCCAGCAGCGTAGCCCAGTATAATGAGCAGTTCTTC CASSVAQYNEQFF . TRBV9 . TRBJ2-1
TGTGCCAGCGGGGACTCCTCCTACGAGCAGTACTTC CASGDSSYEQYF . TRBV5-5 . TRBJ2-7
TGCGCCAGCAGCCTAGGGACCCCCTACGAGCAGTACTTC CASSLGTPYEQYF . TRBV5-1 . TRBJ2-7
TGTGCCAGTAGCAACCCTAGCGATCTGTACGAGCAGTACTTC CASSNPSDLYEQYF . TRBV19 . TRBJ2-7
TGTGCCAGCAGCTTGCAGGCGACAATGAACACTGAAGCTTTCTTT CASSLQATMNTEAFF . TRBV7-2 . TRBJ1-1
TGCGCCAGCAGCTCGGGACTAGCGGGATCGAATTTTGAGCAGTTCTTC CASSSGLAGSNFEQFF TRBD2 TRBV5-1 . TRBJ2-1
TGTGCCAGCAGCTCCCTGTATGAGCAGTTCTTC CASSSLYEQFF . TRBV9 . TRBJ2-1
TGTGCCAGCACTACCAGGGGGGCTTATGAAAAACTGTTTTTT CASTTRGAYEKLFF TRBD1 TRBV6-1 . TRBJ1-4
TGTGCCAGCAGCCACCAGGTGGGGGCGAACACTGAAGCTTTCTTT CASSHQVGANTEAFF . TRBV7-9 . TRBJ1-1
TGTGCCAGCAGTCAAGGGATGAAACTGTTTTTT CASSQGMKLFF . TRBV27 once TRBJ1-4
TGTGCCAGCAGCCGAACCGGGGACATTCTTCGCACAGATACGCAGTATTTT CASSRTGDILRTDTQYF . TRBV5-5 . TRBJ2-3
TGTGCCAGCAGCCCGGACTCCGGGAGTAGTTACGAGCAGTACTTC CASSPDSGSSYEQYF . TRBV5-4 . TRBJ2-7
TGTGCCTGGGGGCGGGCAGATACGCAGTATTTT CAWGRADTQYF . TRBV30 . TRBJ2-3
TGCGCCAGCAGTGAGTCGGGGGGCAATCAGCCCCAGCATTTT CASSESGGNQPQHF . TRBV10-2 . TRBJ1-5
TGCGCCAGCAGCTTTCTAGCGGGGGTCCAAGAGACCCAGTACTTC CASSFLAGVQETQYF TRBD2 TRBV5-1 . TRBJ2-5
TGTGCCAGCAGTGCGCCCAGCGGGAGAAATGAGCAGTTCTTC CASSAPSGRNEQFF TRBD2 TRBV2 . TRBJ2-1
TGCAGCGCCTCTTCAGGCACTGAAGCTTTCTTT CSASSGTEAFF . TRBV29-1 . TRBJ1-1
TGTGCCAGCAGACGGACAGGGAACACTGAAGCTTTCTTT CASRRTGNTEAFF TRBD1 TRBV2 . TRBJ1-1
TGCGCCAGCAGGCGAGGGGGACGTGAGCAGTACTTC CASRRGGREQYF . TRBV5-1 . TRBJ2-7
TGTGCCAGCAGCGACGACAGGACCTCCTACGAGCAGTACTTC CASSDDRTSYEQYF . TRBV7-2 . TRBJ2-7
TGTGCCTCTAACCCCATCGGGCTAGCAACCAACGAGCAGTTCTTC CASNPIGLATNEQFF . TRBV7-2 . TRBJ2-1
TGTGCCTGGGAGCGACTAGGGGGTGGAAATGAGCAGTTCTTC CAWERLGGGNEQFF . TRBV30 . TRBJ2-1
TGCGCCAGCAGCTTGGGTCAGGGGCCCTACGAGCAGTACTTC CASSLGQGPYEQYF . TRBV5-1 . TRBJ2-7